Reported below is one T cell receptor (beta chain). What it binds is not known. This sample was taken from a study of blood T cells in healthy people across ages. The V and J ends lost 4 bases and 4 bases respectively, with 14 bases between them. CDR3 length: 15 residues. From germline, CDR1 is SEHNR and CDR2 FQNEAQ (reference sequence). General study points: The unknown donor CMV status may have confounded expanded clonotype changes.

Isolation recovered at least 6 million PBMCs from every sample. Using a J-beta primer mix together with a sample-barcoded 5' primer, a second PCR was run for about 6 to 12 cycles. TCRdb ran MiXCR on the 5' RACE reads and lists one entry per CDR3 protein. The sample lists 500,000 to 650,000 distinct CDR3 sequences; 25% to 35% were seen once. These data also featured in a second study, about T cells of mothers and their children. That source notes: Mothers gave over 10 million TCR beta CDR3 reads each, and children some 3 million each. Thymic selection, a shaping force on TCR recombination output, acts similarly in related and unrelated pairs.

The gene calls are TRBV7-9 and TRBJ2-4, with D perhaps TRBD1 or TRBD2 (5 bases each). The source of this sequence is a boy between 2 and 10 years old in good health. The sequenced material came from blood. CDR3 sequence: CASSSTWDPKNIQYF. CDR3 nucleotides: TGTGCCAGCAGCTCCACCTGGGACCCGAAAAACATTCAGTACTTC.